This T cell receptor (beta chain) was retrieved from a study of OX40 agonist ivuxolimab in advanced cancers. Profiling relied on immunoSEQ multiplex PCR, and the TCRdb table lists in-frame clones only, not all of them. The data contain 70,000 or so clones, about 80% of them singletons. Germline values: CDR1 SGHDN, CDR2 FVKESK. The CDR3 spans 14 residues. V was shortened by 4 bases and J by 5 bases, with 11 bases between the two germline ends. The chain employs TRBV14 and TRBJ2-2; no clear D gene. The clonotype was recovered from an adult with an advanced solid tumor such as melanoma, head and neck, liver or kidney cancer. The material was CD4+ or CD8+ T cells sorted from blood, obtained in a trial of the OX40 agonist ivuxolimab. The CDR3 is CASSLLDLTGELFF. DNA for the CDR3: TGTGCCAGCAGCCTCCTGGACCTGACCGGGGAGCTGTTTTTT.